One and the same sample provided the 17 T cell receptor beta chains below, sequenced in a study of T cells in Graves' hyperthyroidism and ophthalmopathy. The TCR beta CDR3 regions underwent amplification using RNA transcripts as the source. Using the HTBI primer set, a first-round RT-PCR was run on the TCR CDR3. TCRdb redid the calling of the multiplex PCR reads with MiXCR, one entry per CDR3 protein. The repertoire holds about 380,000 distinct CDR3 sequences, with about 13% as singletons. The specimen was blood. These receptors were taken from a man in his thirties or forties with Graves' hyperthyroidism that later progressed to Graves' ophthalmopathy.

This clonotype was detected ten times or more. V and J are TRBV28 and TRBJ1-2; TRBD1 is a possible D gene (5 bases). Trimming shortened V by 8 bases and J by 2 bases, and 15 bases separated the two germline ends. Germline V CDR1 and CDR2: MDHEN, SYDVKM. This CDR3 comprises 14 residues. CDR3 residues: CASERGTTNYGYTF. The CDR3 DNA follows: TGTGCCAGCGAAAGAGGGACGACCAACTATGGCTACACCTTC.

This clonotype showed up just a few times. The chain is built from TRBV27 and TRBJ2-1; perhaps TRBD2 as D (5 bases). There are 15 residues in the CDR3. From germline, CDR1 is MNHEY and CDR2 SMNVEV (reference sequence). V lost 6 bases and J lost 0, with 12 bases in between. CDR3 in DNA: TGTGCCAGCAGAATGGAGCGGAGCTCCTACAATGAGCAGTTCTTC. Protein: CASRMERSSYNEQFF.

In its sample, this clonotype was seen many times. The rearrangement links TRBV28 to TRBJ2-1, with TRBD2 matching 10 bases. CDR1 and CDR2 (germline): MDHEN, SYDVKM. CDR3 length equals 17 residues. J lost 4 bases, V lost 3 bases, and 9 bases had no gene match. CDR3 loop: CASSFLAGGLLYNEQFF. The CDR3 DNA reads TGTGCCAGCAGTTTCTTAGCGGGGGGACTCCTATACAATGAGCAGTTCTTC.

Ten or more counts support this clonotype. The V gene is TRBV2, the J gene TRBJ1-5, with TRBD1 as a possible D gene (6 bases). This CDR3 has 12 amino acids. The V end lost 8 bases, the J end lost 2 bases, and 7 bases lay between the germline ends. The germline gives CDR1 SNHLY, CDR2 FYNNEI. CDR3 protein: CASAGGNQPQHF. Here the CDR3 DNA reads TGTGCCAGCGCAGGGGGCAATCAGCCCCAGCATTTT.

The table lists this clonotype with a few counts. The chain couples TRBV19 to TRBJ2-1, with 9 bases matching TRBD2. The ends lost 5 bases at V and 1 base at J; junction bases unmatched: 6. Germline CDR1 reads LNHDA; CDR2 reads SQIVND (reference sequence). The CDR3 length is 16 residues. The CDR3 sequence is CASSPHSGGSYNEQFF. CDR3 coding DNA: TGTGCCAGTAGTCCCCATAGCGGGGGTTCCTACAATGAGCAGTTCTTC.

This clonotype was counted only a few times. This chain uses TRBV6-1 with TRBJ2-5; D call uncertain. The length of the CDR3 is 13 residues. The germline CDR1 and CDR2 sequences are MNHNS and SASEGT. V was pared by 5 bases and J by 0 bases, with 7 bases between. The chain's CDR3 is CASSFPYQETQYF. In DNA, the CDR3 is TGTGCCAGCAGTTTCCCATACCAAGAGACCCAGTACTTC.

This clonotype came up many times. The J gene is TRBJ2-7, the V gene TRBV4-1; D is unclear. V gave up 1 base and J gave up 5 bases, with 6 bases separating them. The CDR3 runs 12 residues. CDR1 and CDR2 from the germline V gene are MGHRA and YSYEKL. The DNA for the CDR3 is TGCGCCAGCAGCCAAGGATGGGACGAGCAGTACTTC. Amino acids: CASSQGWDEQYF.

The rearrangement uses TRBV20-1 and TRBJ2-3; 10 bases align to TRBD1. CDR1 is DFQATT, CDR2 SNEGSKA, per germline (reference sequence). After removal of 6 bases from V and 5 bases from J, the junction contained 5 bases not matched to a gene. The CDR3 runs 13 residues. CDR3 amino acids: CSAEGQGQDTQYF. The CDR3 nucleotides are TGCAGTGCGGAGGGACAGGGGCAAGATACGCAGTATTTT.

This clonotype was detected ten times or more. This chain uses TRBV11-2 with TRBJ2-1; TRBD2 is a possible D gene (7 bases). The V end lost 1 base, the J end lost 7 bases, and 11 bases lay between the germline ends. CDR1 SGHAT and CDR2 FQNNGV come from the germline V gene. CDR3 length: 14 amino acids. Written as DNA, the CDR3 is TGTGCCAGCAGCTTAGGTAGGGGGGGGAATGAGCAGTTCTTC. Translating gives CASSLGRGGNEQFF.

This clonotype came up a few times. The CDR3 sequence is CASSLGRQGEVDEQFF. CDR3 nucleotides: TGTGCCAGCAGCTTAGGGAGACAGGGGGAAGTGGATGAGCAGTTCTTC. The rearrangement joins TRBV7-8 to TRBJ2-1; 9 positions match TRBD1. Germline loops: CDR1 SGHVS, CDR2 FQNEAQ. The CDR3 runs 16 residues. Trimming took 1 base from V and 8 from J; bases not matched to a gene: 9.

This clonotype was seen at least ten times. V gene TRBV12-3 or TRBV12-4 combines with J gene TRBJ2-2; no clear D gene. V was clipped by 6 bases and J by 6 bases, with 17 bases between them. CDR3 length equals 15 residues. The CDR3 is CASSHTPSRAGELFF. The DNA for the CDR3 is TGTGCCAGCAGCCATACCCCGTCTAGGGCCGGGGAGCTGTTTTTT.

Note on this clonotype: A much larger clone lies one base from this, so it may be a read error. CDR3 DNA: TGTGCCAGCAGCTTAGCGACTAGCGGGGGGGACAATGAGCAGTTCTTC. Translation: CASSLATSGGDNEQFF. The chain couples TRBV11-3 to TRBJ2-1, with 14 bases that match TRBD2. CDR3 length: 16 residues. The germline V gene has CDR1 SGHNT and CDR2 YENEEA. V lost 1 base to trimming and J lost 5 bases; unmatched junction nucleotides: 1. The full variable domain, its missing parts supplied by reference TRBV11-3 and TRBJ2-1, is EAGVVQSPRYKIIEKKQPVAFWCNPISGHNTLYWYLQNLGQGPELLIRYENEEAVDDSQLPKDRFSAERLKGVDSTLKIQPAELGDSAVYLCASSLATSGGDNEQFFGPGTRLTVL.

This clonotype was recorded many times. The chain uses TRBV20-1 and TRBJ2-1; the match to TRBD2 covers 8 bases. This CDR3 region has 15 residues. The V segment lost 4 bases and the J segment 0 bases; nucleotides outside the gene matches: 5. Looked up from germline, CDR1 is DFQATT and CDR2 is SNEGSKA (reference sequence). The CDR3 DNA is TGCAGTGCTACCACTAGCGGTGTCTCCTACAATGAGCAGTTCTTC. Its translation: CSATTSGVSYNEQFF.

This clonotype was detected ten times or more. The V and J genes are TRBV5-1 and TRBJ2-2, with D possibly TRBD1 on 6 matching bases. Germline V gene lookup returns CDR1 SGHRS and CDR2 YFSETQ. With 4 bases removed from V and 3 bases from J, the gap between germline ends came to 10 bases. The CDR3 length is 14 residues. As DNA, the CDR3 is TGCGCCAGCAGCGTGACAGGCTACACCGGGGAGCTGTTTTTT. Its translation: CASSVTGYTGELFF.

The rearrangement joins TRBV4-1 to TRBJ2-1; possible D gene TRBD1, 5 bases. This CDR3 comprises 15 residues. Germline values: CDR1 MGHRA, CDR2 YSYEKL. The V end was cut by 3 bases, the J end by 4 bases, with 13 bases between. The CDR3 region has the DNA TGCGCCAGCAGCCAGAGGCAGGGAACTTACAATGAGCAGTTCTTC. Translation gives CASSQRQGTYNEQFF.

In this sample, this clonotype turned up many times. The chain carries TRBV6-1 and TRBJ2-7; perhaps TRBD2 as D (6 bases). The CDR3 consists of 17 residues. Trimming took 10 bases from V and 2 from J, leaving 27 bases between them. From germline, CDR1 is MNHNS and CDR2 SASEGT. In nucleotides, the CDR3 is TGTGCCACCCGAAGGAGGGAACTTTCCCCTGAGCCCTACGAGCAGTACTTC. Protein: CATRRRELSPEPYEQYF.

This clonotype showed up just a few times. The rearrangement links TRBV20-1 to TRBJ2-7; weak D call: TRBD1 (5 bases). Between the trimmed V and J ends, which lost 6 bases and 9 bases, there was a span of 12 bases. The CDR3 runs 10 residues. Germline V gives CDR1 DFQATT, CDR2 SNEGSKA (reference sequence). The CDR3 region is CSAGPMGQYF. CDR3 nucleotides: TGCAGTGCGGGGCCGATGGGGCAGTACTTC.